This TCR beta chain was recorded in a study of blood T cell repertoires in COVID-19. Turning to the study itself: Sample material is recorded as cDNA or gDNA derived from T cells, B-cell-depleted T cells, or PBMCs.

V was clipped by 2 bases and J by 2 bases, with 19 bases between them. The CDR3 sequence is 18 residues long. The count of this clone is one. The table came from immunoSEQ multiplex PCR; TCRdb's copy has only in-frame clones and leaves some out. The repertoire holds about 350,000 clones, 75% to 90% seen once, with about 6.3% in the top ten. The Seattle patients, enrolled during active infection, were followed longitudinally. The rearrangement joins TRBV23-1 to TRBJ1-5; possibly TRBD1 for D (5 bases). TRBV23-1 is classed as an ORF, of uncertain function. Material for sequencing was peripheral blood. The receptor comes from a woman in her forties or fifties with COVID-19, enrolled during active disease. DNA of the CDR3: TGCGCCAGCAGTCAAACGCTTAGGGGTTGGGAGGGCAATCAGCCCCAGCATTTT. Protein: CASSQTLRGWEGNQPQHF.